The TCR beta chain described here comes from a study of cytomegalovirus exposure and HLA in healthy donors. The study's findings and limits: Earlier results showed most TCR beta V segments being productive about 90% or about 30% of the time. The Asian-associated ancestry cluster reportedly had fewer N-insertions than the roughly 670-donor mean in a later analysis.

The CDR3 loop spans 13 amino acids. Germline V gene sequence: CDR1 MNHNS, CDR2 SASEGT. Turning to this clone: The antigen is not known. At one boundary the junction diverges from the germline segment, which might be a read error.

Primers for the PCR totalled 60 Vbeta and 13 Jbeta. TCRdb's copy holds only in-frame clones and misses some; the assay was immunoSEQ multiplex PCR. The sample contains about 200,000 clones, 75% to 90% of which appear only once. The source of this sequence is a woman in her 30s in good health and CMV-seronegative. Sequences were obtained from PBMCs. The chain uses TRBV6-1 and TRBJ1-1; unclear D gene. The CDR3: CASREGRNTEAFF. The CDR3 DNA reads as TGTGCCAGCAGGGAAGGGAGGAACACTGAAGCTTTCTTT.